Each of the 5 T cell receptor beta chains below was sequenced from the same sample in a study of regulatory T cells in long-lasting Graves disease. The time point here: newly diagnosed GD, antithyroid drugs for less than 3 months. PBMCs provided the RNA from which the TCR library was made. Sequencing libraries for TCR beta were prepared with iRepertoire HTBI primers and Arm-PCR of CDR3 regions. TCRdb itself ran the multiplex PCR reads through MiXCR, one entry per CDR3 protein. The sample has 450,000 to 650,000 distinct CDR3 sequences, 15% to 20% seen once. This same sample was also part of a study on T cells in Graves' hyperthyroidism and ophthalmopathy.

Source: peripheral blood mononuclear cells (PBMCs), taken at new diagnosis, from a patient treated with antithyroid drugs. These receptors were taken from a woman aged 35-60 years with Graves disease.

This clonotype was recorded at least ten times. J is TRBJ1-2 and V is TRBV18; 9 bases are shared with TRBD1. CDR1 KGHSH and CDR2 LQKENI come from the germline V gene. This CDR3 has 13 amino acids. V shed 3 bases, J shed 6 bases, and the junction held 2 bases outside the gene matches. In DNA, the CDR3 is TGTGCCAGCTCACCTCGGGACAGGGATGGCTACACCTTC. Encoded protein: CASSPRDRDGYTF.

Many counts were recorded for this clonotype. The chain uses TRBV12-3 or TRBV12-4 and TRBJ1-1; no definite D call. The CDR3 has 13 residues. With 3 bases removed from V and 0 bases from J, the gap between germline ends came to 5 bases. The CDR3 loop reads CASSFSVNTEAFF. The CDR3 nucleotides are TGTGCCAGCAGTTTTTCGGTGAACACTGAAGCTTTCTTT.

The chain employs TRBV6-2 or TRBV6-3 and TRBJ1-1; D remains ambiguous. In germline, CDR1 is MNHEY, CDR2 SVGEGT. Trimming shortened V by 2 bases and J by 3 bases, and 13 bases separated the two germline ends. CDR3 length: 15 residues. The CDR3 region has the DNA TGTGCCAGCAGTTACGACCTAGGAGGGTACACTGAAGCTTTCTTT. This gives the protein CASSYDLGGYTEAFF.

This clonotype appeared many times. The chain employs TRBV6-2 or TRBV6-3 and TRBJ1-2, with D perhaps TRBD1 (6 bases). The CDR3 loop spans 17 amino acids. Germline values: CDR1 MNHEY, CDR2 SVGEGT. The germline V and J ends were trimmed by 2 bases and 4 bases, with 20 bases remaining between them. The CDR3 DNA reads as TGTGCCAGCAGTTACACGGACAGTCAGATCCCTACCTATGGCTACACCTTC. The encoded protein is CASSYTDSQIPTYGYTF.

About this clonotype: The junction departs from germline at one end; a sequencing error may be responsible. This rearrangement joins TRBV28 to TRBJ2-3, with TRBD2 identical over 8 bases. Germline V gives CDR1 MDHEN, CDR2 SYDVKM. The CDR3 loop spans 14 amino acids. In DNA, the CDR3 is TGTACCAGCAGTCAGCGGGGGAGTACAGATACGCAGTATTTT. Protein product: CTSSQRGSTDTQYF.